This T cell receptor beta chain was documented in a study of regulatory T cells in long-lasting Graves disease (dated by TCRdb to 2020 to 2023). At the level of the whole study: Newly diagnosed Graves' disease patients had taken antithyroid drugs for less than 3 months. The study was registered as a clinical trial and conducted in China. A total of around 35 samples underwent TCR sequencing, from roughly 13 patients with persistent Graves' disease and 20 or so patients with newly diagnosed Graves' disease. Patients with persistent Graves' disease were compared with patients with newly diagnosed Graves' disease using TCR sequencing and RNA sequencing of peripheral blood. Results and caveats for the whole study, not just this receptor: Only peripheral blood was studied, because thyroid tissue, the primary lesion, was inaccessible. Compared with newly diagnosed patients, patients with persistent Graves' disease had lower TCR Shannon entropy and fewer highly expanded clones, which suggests clonal expansion. As a limitation, the authors acknowledged that the small sample size may reduce accuracy. Only the TCR beta chain was sequenced and analyzed. More public clonotypes were shared among persistent patients (over 2,500) than among newly diagnosed patients (over 900). Persistent disease showed preferential use of TRBV28, TRBJ1-2 and TRBJ2-5, whereas newly diagnosed disease favored TRBV20-1 and TRBJ2-1.

Library preparation employed multiplex PCR. Data came from an Illumina HiSeq 4000. To build TCR beta libraries, CDR3 regions were amplified by Arm-PCR using iRepertoire HTBI primers. Before sequencing, the PCR products went through gel purification. As for how the authors treated the data: Gene usage analysis of CDR3 amino acid clonotypes relied on the roughly 60 TRBV and fewer than 15 TRBJ segments identified across samples. COPE and FqMerger were used to merge the filtered high-quality paired reads into contigs. BLAST was used to align contigs to IMGT TRBV, TRBD and TRBJ reference genes, with CDR3 defined following IMGT. Clonotypes above 0.1% frequency were classified as highly expanded clones. Shannon entropy was used to measure repertoire diversity, and the Gini coefficient was used to measure V-J evenness. Public clonotypes were defined as clonotypes shared by more than one individual. TCRdb trimmed public reads at Q25 via fastp, called clones via MiXCR and kept in-frame beta chains. For every CDR3 protein sequence, its rows merge into one entry that carries the most common genes and DNA. These V and J calls derive from TCRdb rather than the authors' analysis. Present in this sample are under 500,000 distinct CDR3 sequences, 15% to 20% of which were seen just once. About 10% of the sample comes from the top ten.

This clonotype has a handful of counts. It lacks a known antigen. No much larger clone is present one base from it, and per-base qualities are unavailable. From the germline V gene (reference sequence), CDR1 is DFQATT and CDR2 is SNEGSKA. The CDR3 has 16 amino acids, counting the end cysteine and phenylalanine. Just CDR3 DNA is preserved here, 48 bases in frame from base 1. Trimming costs V 3 bases and J 6 bases, and their ends lie 21 bases apart. Taken with the paper, the label for time point translates to: newly diagnosed GD, antithyroid drugs for less than 3 months. For both TCR sequencing and RNA sequencing, RNA was extracted from PBMCs using TRIzol. Graves' disease was diagnosed according to American Thyroid Association guidelines. Recruitment of patients was carried out at an endocrinology department in Xi'an, China. Each patient gave 9 to 10 milliliters of peripheral blood, collected in an EDTA anticoagulant tube. Ficoll Paque Plus density gradient separation was used to isolate PBMCs, and no further T cell sorting was done. An Agilent 2100 Bioanalyzer and agarose gel were used to check RNA quality, and a NanoDrop 2000 was used to measure RNA concentration.

These same data were also listed under a study on T cells in Graves' hyperthyroidism and ophthalmopathy. The second study's paper adds: Stable Graves' hyperthyroidism was defined as no progression to ophthalmopathy during 18 months of follow-up. The hyperthyroidism patients were between 18 and 65 years old and newly diagnosed, with a disease duration of less than 2 months. Exclusion was applied to patients with uncontrolled infections, other autoimmune diseases, pregnancy or lactation. Clinical symptoms, serum thyroxine and TRAb, thyroid ultrasound, and orbital computed tomography formed the basis for the diagnoses. The first round of RT-PCR for the TCR CDR3 was performed with the HTBI primer set and the Qiagen OneStep RT-PCR kit. Most expanded thyroid clonotypes (frequency above 0.001) were also detected in blood, suggesting blood repertoires may reflect thyroid immune responses. A model built on a 13 V-J signature distinguished ophthalmopathy from stable hyperthyroidism, reaching 85% to 90% sensitivity and 81.08% specificity in cross-validation and 80%/75% in testing. During validation, the model predicted progression to ophthalmopathy a median of roughly six months ahead of onset, with 60% to 71% sensitivity and less than 85% specificity. TCR V-J signatures able to tell the groups apart were searched for in a discovery cohort of approximately 95 patients, of whom around 43 had Graves' ophthalmopathy and 55 to 60 had stable Graves' hyperthyroidism. An independent validation cohort of fewer than 20 hyperthyroidism patients and over 15 patients who later progressed to ophthalmopathy tested prospective prediction of ophthalmopathy. The 100 or so discovery patients were randomly split 7:3 into training and test sets. In roughly six Graves' hyperthyroidism patients, the study also compared T-cell repertoires from thyroid tissue with T-cell repertoires from blood. Following sampling, methimazole starting at 30 mg daily was given to hyperthyroidism patients, and high-dose intravenous methylprednisolone was given to ophthalmopathy patients. Libraries were constructed in a second round of multiplex PCR, after which size selection and purification were carried out. Paired-end sequencing of the libraries was performed with 100 bp reads on an Illumina HiSeq2000. SOAPnuke was used to process the raw data, with reads discarded if the reads contained adapters or uncalled bases, had a mean Phred below 15, or lacked an exact constant-primer or identifier match. COPE v1.2.5 was used to merge the high-quality paired reads, and each unique nucleotide sequence was defined as a clonotype. MiTCR v1.1 was used to align clonotypes to the IMGT TRBV, TRBD and TRBJ reference segments. The analysis was restricted to V-J combinations with a frequency above 0.0001, which together covered just over 98% of the repertoires. A TCS score was defined as the ratio between F50 (clonal expansion) and ExV (chaos), using BLOSUM62-based TCRdist between CDR3 peptides within each V-J. Welch's t-statistics and random forest reduced approximately 520 V-J features to roughly 13, which were used in a naive Bayes classifier (R e1071). Sample size was not statistically predetermined, and investigators were not blinded to group allocation. TCR Vbeta CDR3 sequencing of 120 to 150 peripheral blood samples (under 45 ophthalmopathy, approximately 80 hyperthyroidism and roughly 17 progressor patients) is reported in the paper.

The clonotype comes from a woman aged 25-40 years with Graves disease. Donor details come from another sample of the same person, matched by shared clones. This chain joins TRBV20-1 to TRBJ2-1, with a tentative D gene TRBD2 over 6 matching bases. The specimen was peripheral blood mononuclear cells (PBMCs), collected at new diagnosis, from a patient treated with antithyroid drugs. The bases are TGCAGTGCTAGCCCCTCAGGCGGGAATTTCCCCAATGAGCAGTTCTTC. It codes for CSASPSGGNFPNEQFF.